The TCR beta chain described here comes from a study of CD8 T cells in ankylosing spondylitis. TCRdb called the 5' RACE reads again in MiXCR, with one record for every CDR3 protein. This sample has 300,000 to 400,000 distinct CDR3 sequences, with approximately 22% found just once. This clonotype came up a few times. Trimming cost V 5 bases and J 2 bases; bases outside gene matches: 7. Germline CDR1 is SQVTM and CDR2 is ANQGSEA. There are 14 residues in the CDR3. This chain connects TRBV29-1 to TRBJ2-5, with TRBD1 matching over 8 bases. Specimen: blood, either unsorted or a sorted T cell fraction (not recorded which). The source is a male donor with ankylosing spondylitis or in good health (not recorded which). CDR3 sequence (DNA): TGCAGCGTTCGGACAGGGTGGGTACAAGAGACCCAGTACTTC. Protein product: CSVRTGWVQETQYF.